The next 32 T cell receptor beta chains were all read from a single sample in a study of OX40 agonist ivuxolimab in advanced cancers. The protocol was immunoSEQ multiplex PCR, while the TCRdb copy is restricted to in-frame clones and leaves out a portion. The table has about 80,000 clones, roughly 92% seen once; the top ten hold approximately 5%. This material consisted of CD4+ or CD8+ T cells sorted from blood, taken in a trial of the OX40 agonist ivuxolimab. All receptors derive from an adult with an advanced solid tumor such as melanoma, head and neck, liver or kidney cancer.

The rearrangement uses TRBV30 and TRBJ2-4; 7 bases agree with TRBD2. The V segment lost 1 base and the J segment 11 bases; nucleotides outside the gene matches: 8. Looked up from germline, CDR1 is GTSNPN and CDR2 is SVGIG (reference sequence). The CDR3 loop spans 13 amino acids. Here the CDR3 reads CAWSEVRGEFQYF. The CDR3 nucleotides read TGTGCCTGGAGTGAGGTTCGGGGGGAATTTCAGTACTTC.

The chain combines TRBV29-1 with TRBJ2-7; 8 bases are shared with TRBD2. With 6 bases clipped from V and 4 bases from J, the junction kept 8 bases outside the gene matches. The CDR3 is made up of 13 amino acids. Germline values: CDR1 SQVTM, CDR2 ANQGSEA. The CDR3 DNA reads as TGCAGCGTGCAGCGGGAGAGTAAGTACGAGCAGTACTTC. Encoded protein: CSVQRESKYEQYF.

The table lists this clone with a count of one. The chain combines TRBV15 with TRBJ2-7, with D perhaps matching TRBD1 or TRBD2 (5 bases each). V lost 5 bases and J 0 bases, leaving 8 bases between the germline ends. CDR3 size: 13 residues. Germline CDR1 and CDR2: LNHNV and YYDKDF (reference sequence). In DNA form, the CDR3 reads TGTGCCACCAGCGCCGGGGCCTCCTACGAGCAGTACTTC. Protein: CATSAGASYEQYF. Filled out from reference TRBV15 and TRBJ2-7, the complete variable domain reads DAMVIQNPRYQVTQFGKPVTLSCSQTLNHNVMYWYQQKSSQAPKLLFHYYDKDFNNEADTPDNFQSRRPNTSFCFLDIRSPGLGDTAMYLCATSAGASYEQYFGPGTRLTVT.

The chain carries TRBV10-3 and TRBJ2-5, with D tentatively TRBD2 (7 bases). The CDR3 totals 15 residues. Per the germline V gene, CDR1 is ENHRY and CDR2 is SYGVKD. V lost 5 bases, J lost 1 base, and 14 bases lay in between. In DNA form, the CDR3 reads TGTGCCATCAGTCTAGGGGGGGGTCTCCAAGAGACCCAGTACTTC. Amino acid sequence: CAISLGGGLQETQYF.

V and J are TRBV11-1 and TRBJ1-1; maybe TRBD1 (5 bases). Germline loops: CDR1 SGHAT, CDR2 FQDESV (reference sequence). V was trimmed by 1 base and J by 6 bases, leaving 12 bases between them. This CDR3 is built from 14 residues. The CDR3 nucleotides are TGTGCCAGCAGCTTAGTGCGGGGGATATCTGAAGCTTTCTTT. It encodes CASSLVRGISEAFF.

This chain uses TRBV4-3 with TRBJ2-2; D gene unclear. CDR3 length: 13 amino acids. Trimming took 0 bases from V and 9 from J, leaving 8 bases between them. Germline V CDR1 and CDR2: LGHNA, YSLEER. As DNA, the CDR3 is TGCGCCAGCAGCCAAGAGATAGGGAGGGAGCTGTTTTTT. Its protein product is CASSQEIGRELFF.

This clone showed up just once. The chain uses TRBV6-1 and TRBJ2-3; 7 nucleotides agree with TRBD2. The length of the CDR3 is 14 residues. Germline values: CDR1 MNHNS, CDR2 SASEGT. The J segment lost 4 bases and the V segment lost 4 bases, leaving 5 bases of the junction unmatched. The CDR3 spells CASSVAGASDTQYF. CDR3 DNA sequence: TGTGCCAGCAGTGTCGCGGGAGCCTCAGATACGCAGTATTTT.

The genes are TRBV18 and TRBJ1-5; no firm D call. Trimming took off 8 bases at V and 2 bases at J, with 10 bases between the two ends. CDR1 is KGHSH and CDR2 is LQKENI in the germline V gene. This CDR3 contains 13 residues. The DNA for the CDR3 is TGTGCCAGCCACCCTGGGGGCAATCAGCCCCAGCATTTT. Protein sequence: CASHPGGNQPQHF.

The V call is TRBV5-5, the J call TRBJ2-7; D is perhaps TRBD2 (5 bases). The CDR3 totals 15 residues. CDR1 is SGHKS, CDR2 YYEKEE, per germline (reference sequence). Between the trimmed V and J ends, which lost 5 bases and 3 bases, there was a span of 18 bases. The CDR3 coding sequence is TGTGCCAGCAGGAGGGAAGAAGAATCCAACTACGAGCAGTACTTC. The encoded protein is CASRREEESNYEQYF. Using reference TRBV5-5 and TRBJ2-7 for the parts outside the CDR3, the full variable domain is DAGVTQSPTHLIKTRGQQVTLRCSPISGHKSVSWYQQVLGQGPQFIFQYYEKEERGRGNFPDRFSARQFPNYSSELNVNALLLGDSALYLCASRREEESNYEQYFGPGTRLTVT.

This clone has just one count. The genes are TRBV11-2 and TRBJ2-7, with D perhaps TRBD1 (6 bases). The length of the CDR3 is 15 residues. V was cut by 0 bases and J by 3 bases, with 12 bases left in between. Germline CDR1 reads SGHAT; CDR2 reads FQNNGV. The CDR3 DNA reads as TGTGCCAGCAGCTTAGACGGCGTCAGGGGCTACGAGCAGTACTTC. Residues: CASSLDGVRGYEQYF. The whole variable domain, remainder taken from reference TRBV11-2 and TRBJ2-7, is EAGVAQSPRYKIIEKRQSVAFWCNPISGHATLYWYQQILGQGPKLLIQFQNNGVVDDSQLPKDRFSAERLKGVDSTLKIQPAKLEDSAVYLCASSLDGVRGYEQYFGPGTRLTVT.

The chain is built from TRBV6-1 and TRBJ1-5; perhaps TRBD1 as D (5 bases). CDR1 and CDR2 (germline): MNHNS, SASEGT. The CDR3 has 14 amino acids. Trimming left V 4 bases short and J 2 bases short, with 9 bases between. CDR3 bases: TGTGCCAGCAGTGTAGTGGGGGGCAATCAGCCCCAGCATTTT. It yields the protein CASSVVGGNQPQHF.

The J gene is TRBJ2-2, the V gene TRBV9; D not resolved. CDR3 length: 12 amino acids. V was shortened by 0 bases and J by 7 bases, with 4 bases between the two germline ends. Germline lookup yields CDR1 SGDLS and CDR2 YYNGEE. The CDR3 reads CASSVEYGELFF. DNA of the CDR3: TGTGCCAGCAGCGTAGAGTACGGGGAGCTGTTTTTT.

The chain is built from TRBV5-4 and TRBJ2-7, with D perhaps given as TRBD1 or TRBD2 (6 bases each). The germline V gene has CDR1 SGHNT and CDR2 YYREEE (reference sequence). Between the trimmed V and J ends, which lost 2 bases and 1 base, there was a span of 22 bases. CDR3 length: 18 amino acids. This CDR3 reads CASSFGGLTGVKSYEQYF. The CDR3 DNA sequence: TGTGCCAGCAGCTTTGGGGGGCTAACGGGAGTAAAATCCTACGAGCAGTACTTC.

This clone was counted once. The V gene is TRBV11-2, the J gene TRBJ1-2; 7 bases fit TRBD1. J lost 4 bases, V lost 1 base, and 3 bases had no gene match. Germline values: CDR1 SGHAT, CDR2 FQNNGV. The CDR3 is 14 residues long. For the CDR3, the DNA is TGTGCCAGCAGCTTAGCCGGGACAGCCTATGGCTACACCTTC. This codes for CASSLAGTAYGYTF. Looking up the rest from reference TRBV11-2 and TRBJ1-2 gives the full variable domain: EAGVAQSPRYKIIEKRQSVAFWCNPISGHATLYWYQQILGQGPKLLIQFQNNGVVDDSQLPKDRFSAERLKGVDSTLKIQPAKLEDSAVYLCASSLAGTAYGYTFGSGTRLTVV.

This chain uses TRBV5-6 with TRBJ2-1; D is undetermined. The CDR3 has 14 residues. V was pared by 4 bases and J by 0 bases, with 8 bases between. Germline CDR1 is SGHDT and CDR2 is YYEEEE. Written as DNA, the CDR3 is TGTGCCAGCAGCCGACTGAGCTCCTACAATGAGCAGTTCTTC. As protein: CASSRLSSYNEQFF.

The gene calls are TRBV18 and TRBJ2-2, with D possibly matching TRBD1 (5 bases). The CDR3 runs to 15 residues. The germline V gene has CDR1 KGHSH and CDR2 LQKENI. V lost 5 bases, J lost 7 bases, and 17 bases lay in between. CDR3 amino acids: CASSSLSGSGGELFF. The CDR3 bases are TGTGCCAGCTCATCCCTTTCAGGGTCCGGCGGGGAGCTGTTTTTT.

The J gene is TRBJ1-2, the V gene TRBV11-3, with a possible D match to TRBD1 (6 bases). Germline CDR1 SGHNT, CDR2 YENEEA. Trimming shortened V by 7 bases and J by 2 bases, and 11 bases separated the two germline ends. The length of the CDR3 is 13 residues. The CDR3 loop reads CASTPGGNYGYTF. The CDR3 DNA reads as TGTGCCAGCACCCCGGGGGGCAACTATGGCTACACCTTC. The full variable domain, in which reference TRBV11-3 and TRBJ1-2 provide the parts outside the CDR3, is EAGVVQSPRYKIIEKKQPVAFWCNPISGHNTLYWYLQNLGQGPELLIRYENEEAVDDSQLPKDRFSAERLKGVDSTLKIQPAELGDSAVYLCASTPGGNYGYTFGSGTRLTVV.

The chain couples TRBV4-3 to TRBJ2-7, with 9 bases fitting TRBD1. This CDR3 is 15 amino acids long. Trimming cost V 1 base and J 2 bases; bases outside gene matches: 3. The germline CDR1 and CDR2 sequences are LGHNA and YSLEER. CDR3 loop: CASSQGQGETYEQYF. The CDR3 bases are TGCGCCAGCAGCCAAGGACAGGGGGAAACCTACGAGCAGTACTTC.

The chain joins TRBV6-4 to TRBJ1-2; no reliable D call. Germline values: CDR1 MRHNA, CDR2 SNTAGT. The V gene lost 0 bases and the J gene lost 8 bases, with 13 bases spanning the gap. This CDR3 has 14 residues. CDR3 in DNA: TGTGCCAGCAGTGACTCCGGTGGAATCGGCGGCTACACCTTC. Translation gives CASSDSGGIGGYTF.

This chain joins TRBV7-2 and TRBJ2-7; the D is unclear. V was pared by 1 base and J by 6 bases, with 10 bases between. This CDR3 comprises 13 residues. Germline V lookup: CDR1 SGHTA, CDR2 FQGNSA. CDR3 coding DNA: TGTGCCAGCAGCTTAGGTTCATCCGTCGAGCAGTACTTC. Amino acids: CASSLGSSVEQYF.

The chain employs TRBV28 and TRBJ2-5, with D maybe TRBD1 (5 bases). The germline V gene has CDR1 MDHEN and CDR2 SYDVKM. The CDR3 runs to 14 residues. V was clipped by 3 bases and J by 5 bases, with 13 bases between them. CDR3 amino acids: CASSFGAVRETQYF. The CDR3 coding sequence is TGTGCCAGCAGTTTTGGGGCAGTTCGTGAGACCCAGTACTTC. Variable domain in full (rest from reference TRBV28 and TRBJ2-5): DVKVTQSSRYLVKRTGEKVFLECVQDMDHENMFWYRQDPGLGLRLIYFSYDVKMKEKGDIPEGYSVSREKKERFSLILESASTNQTSMYLCASSFGAVRETQYFGPGTRLLVL.

The chain links TRBV5-1 to TRBJ2-2; unclear D gene. This CDR3 comprises 15 residues. Trimming stripped 4 bases from V and 6 bases from J, with 16 bases between. Germline lookup yields CDR1 SGHRS and CDR2 YFSETQ. The CDR3 DNA follows: TGCGCCAGCAGCAGATTGGGTGGAGTGCCCGGGGAGCTGTTTTTT. Amino acid sequence: CASSRLGGVPGELFF.

This chain connects TRBV10-3 to TRBJ1-2; D remains unclear. The CDR3 is 12 residues long. Germline values: CDR1 ENHRY, CDR2 SYGVKD. V lost 0 bases and J 7 bases, leaving 6 bases between the germline ends. The CDR3 DNA follows: TGTGCCATCAGTGAGTCAATGGCTGGCTACACCTTC. As protein: CAISESMAGYTF.

The CDR3 is CASRGPVYEQYF. The DNA of the CDR3 is TGTGCCAGCCGGGGGCCCGTCTACGAGCAGTACTTC. The rearrangement uses TRBV6-8 and TRBJ2-7, with D possibly called TRBD1 or TRBD2 (6 bases each). Germline V gene data show CDR1 as MNHGY and CDR2 as SAAAGT. The V and J ends lost 8 bases and 3 bases respectively, with 11 bases between them. The CDR3 contains 12 residues.

V is TRBV11-3 and J is TRBJ2-3; D gene ambiguous. The CDR3 runs to 12 residues. In germline, CDR1 is SGHNT, CDR2 YENEEA. V dropped 5 bases and J dropped 0 bases, with 3 bases sitting between them. CDR3 in amino acids: CASSPSTDTQYF. The CDR3, as DNA: TGTGCCAGCAGCCCTAGCACAGATACGCAGTATTTT.

The rearrangement links TRBV6-5 to TRBJ1-1; D gene ambiguous. CDR1 is MNHEY, CDR2 SVGAGI, per germline. Trimming cost V 2 bases and J 1 base, with 11 bases left between them. This CDR3 has 15 residues. This CDR3 is CASSYTRLGNTEAFF. For the CDR3, the DNA is TGTGCCAGCAGTTACACGAGGCTGGGGAACACTGAAGCTTTCTTT.

The chain employs TRBV6-5 and TRBJ2-5; no clear D. Per the germline V gene, CDR1 is MNHEY and CDR2 is SVGAGI. V was cut by 2 bases and J by 7 bases, with 5 bases left in between. CDR3 size: 11 residues. CDR3 sequence (DNA): TGTGCCAGCAGTTACGTGGGGACCCAGTACTTC. Residues: CASSYVGTQYF.

The chain employs TRBV7-9 and TRBJ2-1, with 7 bases matching TRBD2. The V gene end was trimmed by 4 bases and the J gene end by 6 bases; junction bases not matched to a gene: 12. This CDR3 region has 16 residues. In germline, CDR1 is SEHNR, CDR2 FQNEAQ (reference sequence). The CDR3 nucleotides are TGTGCCAGCAGCTCCCCAGCGGGACCCTCCCCCAATGAGCAGTTCTTC. Its protein product is CASSSPAGPSPNEQFF.

The chain combines TRBV19 with TRBJ1-2; D call uncertain. Trimming left V 5 bases short and J 0 bases short, with 10 bases between. In germline, CDR1 is LNHDA, CDR2 SQIVND (reference sequence). The CDR3 totals 14 residues. CDR3 nucleotide sequence: TGTGCCAGTAGTCTCCGACCGGCTAACTATGGCTACACCTTC. Encoded protein: CASSLRPANYGYTF.

This chain connects TRBV28 to TRBJ2-4; tentatively, D is TRBD1 or TRBD2 (5 bases each). V lost 3 bases and J 1 base, leaving 13 bases between the germline ends. Germline-derived CDR1 and CDR2 are MDHEN and SYDVKM. This CDR3 spans 16 amino acids. The CDR3 region is CASSFWGSSAKNIQYF. CDR3 sequence (DNA): TGTGCCAGCAGTTTTTGGGGGTCAAGCGCCAAAAACATTCAGTACTTC. The full variable domain, in which reference TRBV28 and TRBJ2-4 provide the parts outside the CDR3, is DVKVTQSSRYLVKRTGEKVFLECVQDMDHENMFWYRQDPGLGLRLIYFSYDVKMKEKGDIPEGYSVSREKKERFSLILESASTNQTSMYLCASSFWGSSAKNIQYFGAGTRLSVL.

This chain uses TRBV5-1 with TRBJ2-1; D is undetermined. This CDR3 spans 13 amino acids. The germline V gene encodes CDR1 SGHRS and CDR2 YFSETQ. The germline V and J ends were trimmed by 2 bases and 5 bases, with 8 bases remaining between them. CDR3 amino acids: CASSLGTNNEQFF. Here the CDR3 DNA reads TGCGCCAGCAGCTTAGGCACTAACAATGAGCAGTTCTTC.

The gene calls are TRBV10-1 and TRBJ2-7, with D maybe TRBD1 (5 bases). V lost 4 bases, J lost 4 bases, and 11 bases lay in between. The length of the CDR3 is 13 residues. Germline lookup yields CDR1 WNHNN and CDR2 SYGVQD (reference sequence). CDR3 sequence: CASSGQGAYEQYF. As DNA, the CDR3 is TGCGCCAGCAGTGGACAAGGGGCTTACGAGCAGTACTTC.